Following are 29 T cell receptor beta chains from one sample sequenced in a study of cytomegalovirus exposure and HLA in healthy donors. The PCR was carried out with 60 Vbeta primers and 13 Jbeta primers. Only in-frame clones appear in the TCRdb table, and some are missing; sequencing was by immunoSEQ multiplex PCR. The data show around 150,000 clones, with 79% seen just once and under 8% held by the top ten. The sample was PBMCs. The receptors derive from a man aged 45-65 years in good health and CMV-seropositive.

V usage is TRBV10-2 and J usage is TRBJ2-7; D might be TRBD1 (5 bases). Germline CDR1 is WSHSY and CDR2 is SAAADI. CDR3 length: 16 residues. The V end was cut by 3 bases, the J end by 3 bases, with 18 bases between. CDR3 protein: CASSDDGLSRGYEQYF. CDR3 DNA: TGCGCCAGCAGTGATGACGGCCTTTCTAGGGGCTACGAGCAGTACTTC.

The rearrangement joins TRBV23-1 to TRBJ1-5, with 9 bases aligning to TRBD1. TRBV23-1 is an ORF, and what it does is uncertain. The CDR3 consists of 16 residues. Trimming removed 3 bases from V and 6 bases from J; junction bases left unmatched: 9. The CDR3 sequence: CASSHLDRGIAQPQHF. CDR3 DNA: TGCGCCAGCAGTCATTTGGACAGGGGAATTGCTCAGCCCCAGCATTTT.

The rearrangement links TRBV5-1 to TRBJ2-7; no firm D call. Trimming cost V 0 bases and J 7 bases, with 11 bases left between them. The length of the CDR3 is 13 residues. Per the germline V gene, CDR1 is SGHRS and CDR2 is YFSETQ. The CDR3 coding sequence is TGCGCCAGCAGCTTGGGGCAGCAACTAGAGCAGTACTTC. Translating gives CASSLGQQLEQYF.

This chain connects TRBV19 to TRBJ2-5; 13 bases fit TRBD2. Germline V CDR1 and CDR2: LNHDA, SQIVND (reference sequence). The V segment lost 2 bases and the J segment 1 base; nucleotides outside the gene matches: 1. The length of the CDR3 is 16 residues. The CDR3 DNA reads TGTGCCAGTAGTATAACTAGCGGGGGGGTCCAAGAGACCCAGTACTTC. Residues: CASSITSGGVQETQYF.

The V and J genes are TRBV4-2 and TRBJ2-3; D is possibly TRBD2 (5 bases). V was shortened by 10 bases and J by 1 base, with 12 bases between the two germline ends. The CDR3 is made up of 13 amino acids. Germline V gene sequence: CDR1 LGHNA, CDR2 YNFKEQ. The CDR3 is CAIKAVGTDTQYF. CDR3 nucleotide sequence: TGTGCCATTAAAGCGGTAGGCACAGATACGCAGTATTTT.

This sequence joins TRBV5-1 and TRBJ2-7; weak D call: TRBD1 (6 bases). Trimming left V 4 bases short and J 7 bases short, with 21 bases between. The CDR3 has 15 amino acids. Germline CDR1 SGHRS, CDR2 YFSETQ. The CDR3 reads CASSPYADSAKEQYF. CDR3 DNA sequence: TGCGCCAGCAGCCCCTATGCGGACAGCGCCAAGGAGCAGTACTTC.

The chain recombines TRBV11-2 with TRBJ2-3; D gene ambiguous. Germline V gene lookup returns CDR1 SGHAT and CDR2 FQNNGV. The CDR3 spans 20 residues. V shed 0 bases and J shed 4 bases, with 26 bases lying between them. Here the CDR3 DNA reads TGTGCCAGCAGCTTAGATTATCCCAGCCGACTCCGGGTAACTTCAGATACGCAGTATTTT. The encoded protein is CASSLDYPSRLRVTSDTQYF.

This clone was seen only a few times. The chain joins TRBV7-8 to TRBJ2-5; D uncertain. Per the germline V gene, CDR1 is SGHVS and CDR2 is FQNEAQ. Trimming shortened V by 3 bases and J by 1 base, and 9 bases separated the two germline ends. The CDR3 length is 14 residues. CDR3 amino acids: CASSFGSVQETQYF. For the CDR3, the DNA is TGTGCCAGCAGCTTTGGTTCGGTCCAAGAGACCCAGTACTTC.

J is TRBJ1-3 and V is TRBV6-5; 9 nucleotides align to TRBD1. The V gene end was trimmed by 2 bases and the J gene end by 4 bases; junction bases not matched to a gene: 3. The CDR3 consists of 15 residues. Per germline, CDR1 MNHEY and CDR2 SVGAGI. CDR3 DNA sequence: TGTGCCAGCAGTTACGGGACAGGGACGGGAAACACCATATATTTT. It yields the protein CASSYGTGTGNTIYF.

This clone was observed a handful of times. The chain has TRBV11-2 and TRBJ2-7, with D maybe TRBD1 (6 bases). V shed 6 bases and J shed 4 bases, with 16 bases lying between them. This CDR3 is built from 14 residues. From germline, CDR1 is SGHAT and CDR2 FQNNGV. The CDR3 coding sequence is TGTGCCAGCAGGCCTAGGACAGCAGGTTACGAGCAGTACTTC. Translated, it gives CASRPRTAGYEQYF.

CDR3 region: CASRPGTSTYNEQFF. CDR3 bases: TGCGCCAGCAGACCCGGGACAAGTACCTACAATGAGCAGTTCTTC. V and J are TRBV5-1 and TRBJ2-1; weak D call: TRBD1 (6 bases). Between the trimmed V and J ends, which lost 5 bases and 2 bases, there was a span of 14 bases. Germline CDR1 is SGHRS and CDR2 is YFSETQ. The CDR3 is made up of 15 amino acids.

The chain uses TRBV7-8 and TRBJ2-2, with D possibly matching TRBD2 (6 bases). CDR3 length equals 16 residues. Trimming stripped 5 bases from V and 2 bases from J, with 15 bases between. Germline CDR1 SGHVS, CDR2 FQNEAQ. Here the CDR3 reads CASSPRPGLNTGELFF. The CDR3, as DNA: TGTGCCAGCAGCCCAAGACCGGGACTTAACACCGGGGAGCTGTTTTTT. The complete variable domain, with remaining parts taken from reference TRBV7-8 and TRBJ2-2, reads GAGVSQSPRYKVAKRGQDVALRCDPISGHVSLFWYQQALGQGPEFLTYFQNEAQLDKSGLPSDRFFAERPEGSVSTLKIQRTQQEDSAVYLCASSPRPGLNTGELFFGEGSRLTVL.

The chain uses TRBV10-1 and TRBJ2-2; no clear D. V was pared by 6 bases and J by 6 bases, with 11 bases between. The germline gives CDR1 WNHNN, CDR2 SYGVQD (reference sequence). The CDR3 length is 13 residues. The CDR3 sequence is CASSPGSPGELFF. The CDR3 DNA sequence: TGCGCCAGCAGCCCCGGGTCCCCCGGGGAGCTGTTTTTT.

This chain joins TRBV4-2 and TRBJ1-2, with 9 bases lining up with TRBD1. Trimming removed 0 bases from V and 4 bases from J; junction bases left unmatched: 3. CDR1 is LGHNA and CDR2 is YNFKEQ in the germline V gene. The CDR3 runs 15 residues. The CDR3 is CASSQDLTGGYGYTF. The CDR3 DNA sequence: TGTGCCAGCAGCCAAGACCTGACAGGGGGCTATGGCTACACCTTC.

The chain couples TRBV6-1 to TRBJ2-1; 9 nucleotides agree with TRBD2. The germline gives CDR1 MNHNS, CDR2 SASEGT. Unmatched junction bases numbered 5, after V lost 0 bases and J lost 14 bases. There are 13 residues in the CDR3. CDR3 bases: TGTGCCAGCAGTGAAGCTGATAGCGGGAGTAAGTTCTTC. It encodes CASSEADSGSKFF.

Written as DNA, the CDR3 is TGTGCCAGCACCCTAGCGGGAGGGCCTTACGAGCAGTACTTC. As protein: CASTLAGGPYEQYF. The chain links TRBV7-9 to TRBJ2-7; 12 nucleotides match TRBD2. Per the germline V gene, CDR1 is SEHNR and CDR2 is FQNEAQ (reference sequence). Trimming removed 7 bases from V and 4 bases from J; junction bases left unmatched: 5. The CDR3 runs 14 residues.

The chain combines TRBV28 with TRBJ1-6, with D maybe TRBD1 (5 bases). Looked up from germline, CDR1 is MDHEN and CDR2 is SYDVKM. Trimming removed 2 bases from V and 7 bases from J, with 12 bases in between. The CDR3 totals 15 residues. The DNA of the CDR3 is TGTGCCAGCAGTTTAGGGACTTCCCTAAATTCACCCCTCCACTTT. Its translation is CASSLGTSLNSPLHF. The complete variable domain, with remaining parts taken from reference TRBV28 and TRBJ1-6, reads DVKVTQSSRYLVKRTGEKVFLECVQDMDHENMFWYRQDPGLGLRLIYFSYDVKMKEKGDIPEGYSVSREKKERFSLILESASTNQTSMYLCASSLGTSLNSPLHFGNGTRLTVT.

The DNA of the CDR3 is TGTGCCAGCAGGGAGGGACAGGGTTTAGTAGGCTACACCTTC. Translating gives CASREGQGLVGYTF. The chain uses TRBV2 and TRBJ1-2; 9 positions match TRBD1. V shed 6 bases, J shed 8 bases, and the junction held 10 bases outside the gene matches. Germline assignment: CDR1 SNHLY and CDR2 FYNNEI. There are 14 residues in the CDR3.

This clone was seen only a few times. The gene calls are TRBV5-1 and TRBJ1-1; D is uncertain. Trimming took 1 base from V and 2 from J, leaving 6 bases between them. Germline values: CDR1 SGHRS, CDR2 YFSETQ. This CDR3 is 13 amino acids long. CDR3 sequence (DNA): TGCGCCAGCAGCTTGTACAGCAACACTGAAGCTTTCTTT. Protein: CASSLYSNTEAFF.

The chain employs TRBV6-5 and TRBJ2-3; perhaps TRBD1 as D (5 bases). Germline CDR1 is MNHEY and CDR2 is SVGAGI. V was trimmed by 0 bases and J by 6 bases, leaving 13 bases between them. The CDR3 has 15 residues. The CDR3, as DNA: TGTGCCAGCAGTTACTCGAGCCAGGGTAGGGATACGCAGTATTTT. This encodes CASSYSSQGRDTQYF.

The J gene is TRBJ1-5, the V gene TRBV7-8, with a weak D call TRBD1 (5 bases). CDR1 is SGHVS and CDR2 is FQNEAQ in the germline V gene. The CDR3 contains 15 residues. V was pared by 2 bases and J by 0 bases, with 8 bases between. CDR3 sequence: CASSLMTVSNQPQHF. CDR3 nucleotides: TGTGCCAGCAGCTTAATGACAGTTAGCAATCAGCCCCAGCATTTT. The whole variable domain, filled in from reference TRBV7-8 and TRBJ1-5, reads GAGVSQSPRYKVAKRGQDVALRCDPISGHVSLFWYQQALGQGPEFLTYFQNEAQLDKSGLPSDRFFAERPEGSVSTLKIQRTQQEDSAVYLCASSLMTVSNQPQHFGDGTRLSIL.

The chain is built from TRBV5-5 and TRBJ2-3; 9 bases are a match to TRBD1. The CDR3 loop spans 16 amino acids. V trimming: 2 bases; J trimming: 0 bases; junction bases outside the gene matches: 4. CDR1 is SGHKS, CDR2 YYEKEE, per germline (reference sequence). CDR3 coding DNA: TGTGCCAGCAGCTTCGGGGGGACAGGGAGCACAGATACGCAGTATTTT. Its translation: CASSFGGTGSTDTQYF.

The rearrangement uses TRBV5-1 and TRBJ1-3; the D is unclear. V shed 4 bases and J shed 2 bases, with 16 bases lying between them. This CDR3 spans 16 amino acids. Germline values: CDR1 SGHRS, CDR2 YFSETQ. In DNA, the CDR3 is TGCGCCAGCAGCGCTGGAGAGGGCCCACCTGGAAACACCATATATTTT. This translates into CASSAGEGPPGNTIYF.

This clone was seen just once. This rearrangement joins TRBV9 to TRBJ1-3, with TRBD1 matching over 7 bases. Germline V lookup: CDR1 SGDLS, CDR2 YYNGEE. The CDR3 sequence is 18 residues long. With 4 bases clipped from V and 0 bases from J, the junction kept 13 bases outside the gene matches. CDR3: CASSTPSGTAFSGNTIYF. The CDR3 DNA reads TGTGCCAGCAGCACGCCGTCAGGGACAGCCTTCTCTGGAAACACCATATATTTT.

There are a few counts of this clone. J is TRBJ1-1 and V is TRBV20-1; D is undetermined. Germline CDR1 DFQATT, CDR2 SNEGSKA (reference sequence). The ends were cut back, 1 base at V and 10 bases at J, with 7 bases in the middle. CDR3 length: 10 residues. The CDR3 sequence: CSARAPLAFF. DNA of the CDR3: TGCAGTGCTAGAGCCCCCTTAGCTTTCTTT.

The genes are TRBV30 and TRBJ1-1; 10 bases are shared with TRBD1. CDR1 is GTSNPN and CDR2 is SVGIG in the germline V gene (reference sequence). The CDR3 extends over 14 amino acids. V was pared by 0 bases and J by 9 bases, with 7 bases of the junction left unmatched. DNA for the CDR3: TGTGCCTGGAGTGTAAAGGGACAGGGGCAAAAAGCTTTCTTT. Translating gives CAWSVKGQGQKAFF.

The chain has TRBV6-5 and TRBJ2-7; TRBD1 aligns across 7 bases. CDR3 length: 15 amino acids. V gave up 0 bases and J gave up 6 bases; unmatched junction bases: 8. CDR1 is MNHEY and CDR2 is SVGAGI in the germline V gene. The CDR3 here is CASSYSTGKVGEQYF. CDR3 DNA sequence: TGTGCCAGCAGTTACTCGACAGGGAAAGTGGGCGAGCAGTACTTC.

The CDR3 loop reads CASNLQGEGADTQYF. Written as DNA, the CDR3 is TGTGCCAGCAACCTTCAGGGAGAGGGGGCAGATACGCAGTATTTT. The chain uses TRBV27 and TRBJ2-3; possibly TRBD1 for D (6 bases). Trimming cost V 7 bases and J 4 bases, with 18 bases left between them. Germline lookup yields CDR1 MNHEY and CDR2 SMNVEV (reference sequence). The CDR3 runs 15 residues.

The chain couples TRBV5-1 to TRBJ2-3; D is perhaps TRBD1 (6 bases). Germline CDR1 is SGHRS and CDR2 is YFSETQ. CDR3 length equals 16 residues. Trimming removed 5 bases from V and 7 bases from J, with 23 bases in between. CDR3 nucleotide sequence: TGCGCCAGCAGACCACTTTTAGGGGGAAGTGGACATACGCAGTATTTT. Its protein product is CASRPLLGGSGHTQYF.